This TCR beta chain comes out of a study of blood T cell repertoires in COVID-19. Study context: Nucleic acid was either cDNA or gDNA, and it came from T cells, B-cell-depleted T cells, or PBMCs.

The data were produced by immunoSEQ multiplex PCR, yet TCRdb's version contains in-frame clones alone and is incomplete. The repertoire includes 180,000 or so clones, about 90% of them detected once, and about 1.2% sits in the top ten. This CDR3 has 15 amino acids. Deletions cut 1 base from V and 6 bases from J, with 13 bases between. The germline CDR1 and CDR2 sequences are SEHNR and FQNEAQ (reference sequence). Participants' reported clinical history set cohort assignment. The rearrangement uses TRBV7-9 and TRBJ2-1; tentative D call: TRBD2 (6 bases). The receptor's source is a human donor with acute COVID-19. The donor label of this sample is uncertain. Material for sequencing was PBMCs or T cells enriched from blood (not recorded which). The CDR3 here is CASSLVRGTGNEQFF. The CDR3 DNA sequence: TGTGCCAGCAGCTTAGTACGGGGGACGGGCAATGAGCAGTTCTTC.